The text below deals with one TCR beta chain. This CDR3 is built from 17 residues. The V segment lost 2 bases and the J segment 5 bases; nucleotides outside the gene matches: 8. The germline V gene encodes CDR1 LNHDA and CDR2 SQIVND (reference sequence). The data derive from a study of blood T cell repertoires in COVID-19. Enrolled through a virtual design, the participants were between roughly 18 and 90 years of age and came from roughly 22 US areas. Participants' own reports of clinical history determined their cohort assignment. Method: immunoSEQ multiplex PCR; TCRdb's copy keeps in-frame clones and lacks some. The repertoire includes fewer than 350,000 clones, about nine tenths of them detected once, and roughly 5% sits in the top ten.

Sequenced sample: PBMCs or T cells enriched from blood (not recorded which). This TCR was sampled from a man in his sixties who had recovered from COVID-19. The chain carries TRBV19 and TRBJ2-3, with 12 bases that match TRBD2. As DNA, the CDR3 is TGTGCCAGTAGTATACGGCTCCTAGCGGGAGGGATAGATACGCAGTATTTT. It translates to CASSIRLLAGGIDTQYF. Looking up the rest from reference TRBV19 and TRBJ2-3 gives the full variable domain: DGGITQSPKYLFRKEGQNVTLSCEQNLNHDAMYWYRQDPGQGLRLIYYSQIVNDFQKGDIAEGYSVSREKKESFPLTVTSAQKNPTAFYLCASSIRLLAGGIDTQYFGPGTRLTVL.